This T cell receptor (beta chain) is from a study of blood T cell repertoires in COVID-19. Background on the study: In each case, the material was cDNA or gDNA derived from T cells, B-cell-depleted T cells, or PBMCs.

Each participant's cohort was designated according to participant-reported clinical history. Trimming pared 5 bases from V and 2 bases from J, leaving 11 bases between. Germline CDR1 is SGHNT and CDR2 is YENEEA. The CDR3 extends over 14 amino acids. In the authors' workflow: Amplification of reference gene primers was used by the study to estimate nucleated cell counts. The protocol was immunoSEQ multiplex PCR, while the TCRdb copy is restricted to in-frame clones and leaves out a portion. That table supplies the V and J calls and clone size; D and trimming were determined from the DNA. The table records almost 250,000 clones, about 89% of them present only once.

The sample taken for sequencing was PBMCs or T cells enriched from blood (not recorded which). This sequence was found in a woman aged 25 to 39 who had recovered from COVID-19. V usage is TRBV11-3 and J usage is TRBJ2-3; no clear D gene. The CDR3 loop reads CASSQNAPTDTQYF. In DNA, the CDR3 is TGTGCCAGCAGCCAGAACGCCCCCACAGATACGCAGTATTTT.